This TCR beta chain is drawn from a study of T cells expressing NK-cell markers (dated by TCRdb to the early 2020s). Turning to the overall study: Fewer than ten donors provided sorted CD3+CD56+NKG2C+, CD3+CD56+NKG2C- and CD3+CD56-NKG2C+ T-cell subsets, whose TCR beta-chain repertoires were profiled. Among the eight sequenced donors, seven were HCMV-seropositive and one was HCMV-seronegative. The study sequenced eight donors, all healthy volunteers chosen at random: three men and five women. The libraries were sequenced on Illumina HiSeq 2000/2500, MiSeq or NextSeq, producing 2 x 150 bp reads. The investigation overall reported the following: Whether the expanded NKG2C-expressing T cell clones were specific for HCMV antigens was left unclear. Those dominant clonotypes were again the most abundant among CD3+CD56-NKG2C+ cells in four donors, at roughly 25-60.1%. In six donors, the dominant CD3+CD56+NKG2C+ clonotypes ranked among the top 10 CD8+ clonotypes, making up roughly 1.0-8% of CD8+ T cells.

CDR3 length: 14 amino acids, cysteine to phenylalanine. No DNA sequence is on record. As encoded in the germline V gene, CDR1 is SQVTM while CDR2 is ANQGSEA. HCMV-specific IgG was detected in serum with a commercial ELISA kit to determine HCMV serostatus. Peripheral blood mononuclear cells were isolated from blood by Ficoll density gradient centrifugation. The sequencer was an Illumina HiSeq 2000. The TCR beta cDNA libraries were made using 5'RACE template switching, a step that added both a universal primer site and unique molecular identifiers. cDNA synthesis was primed from the TCR beta constant segment, followed by two successive PCR amplification steps. As for how the authors treated the data: Reads were demultiplexed and grouped by UMI with MIGEC, and clonotypes were assembled and quantified with MiTCR. To exclude erroneous sequences, only TCR cDNA sequences supported by at least two reads were retained. The tcR package was used for downstream repertoire analysis, and clonotypes were matched across fractions by CDR3 nucleotide sequence plus V segment. VDJmatch was used to annotate antigen specificity against VDJdb, with one amino acid substitution allowed in CDR3. TCRdb reprocessed the public reads and reports one entry per CDR3 protein sequence, without DNA. The V and J calls come from TCRdb's annotation, not from the publication. The sample table on file contains 400,000 to 550,000 distinct CDR3 sequences. The ten largest clonotypes hold 7.3% of the sample.

Concerning this clonotype: Its binding antigen is unknown.

What was sequenced was blood T cells: a sorted CD56 or NKG2C T cell subset, CD4+ or CD8+ T cells, or bulk PBMC T cells (not recorded which). The clonotype was recovered from a woman between 18 and 75 years old in good health. The chain was built from TRBV29-1 and TRBJ2-5. CDR3 reads: CSVEEVQRQETQYF. Where the CDR3 stops, the reference TRBV29-1 and TRBJ2-5 genes take over; the full variable domain is SAVISQKPSRDICQRGTSLTIQCQVDSQVTMMFWYRQQPGQSLTLIATANQGSEATYESGFVIDKFPISRPNLTFSTLTVSNMSPEDSSIYLCSVEEVQRQETQYFGPGTRLLVL.